The text below deals with one TCR beta chain. This specimen belongs to a study of T cell repertoires in cytomegalovirus infection. TCRdb passed the reads through MiXCR, listing each CDR3 protein once. Of roughly 500,000 distinct CDR3 sequences in the sample, 11% were seen once. The V end lost 2 bases, the J end lost 3 bases, and 8 bases lay between the germline ends. CDR1 is SGHRS and CDR2 is YFSETQ in the germline V gene. This CDR3 comprises 13 residues. The sequenced sample was PBMCs. This clonotype originated in a human donor in good health (CMV status not recorded). Some clones in this sample may be carry-over from other donors' samples. The chain links TRBV5-1 to TRBJ2-5, with a possible D match to TRBD2 (6 bases). This CDR3 reads CASSFLAEETQYF. The CDR3 coding sequence is TGCGCCAGCAGCTTCTTAGCGGAAGAGACCCAGTACTTC.